The 5 T cell receptor beta chains below come from one sample, sequenced in a study of identical twins. Each CDR3 protein is one row after TCRdb ran MiXCR on the 5' RACE reads. The sample lists a few hundred thousand distinct CDR3 sequences; over 8.5% were seen once. These data also formed part of another study, on yellow fever vaccine responses in identical twins.

Sequenced input: PBMCs. These receptor sequences come from a woman aged 18-30 years in good health.

This clonotype was picked up one time. V usage is TRBV9 and J usage is TRBJ2-5; D remains unclear. Trimming removed 1 base at V and 2 bases at J, with 6 bases between. CDR3 length: 13 amino acids. Per germline, CDR1 SGDLS and CDR2 YYNGEE. Here the CDR3 reads CASSVREQETQYF. CDR3 DNA sequence: TGTGCCAGCAGCGTAAGAGAACAAGAGACCCAGTACTTC.

This clonotype was observed many times. The genes are TRBV7-9 and TRBJ2-1; TRBD2 might be the D (6 bases). Germline loops: CDR1 SEHNR, CDR2 FQNEAQ (reference sequence). V was pared by 5 bases and J by 10 bases, with 15 bases between. This CDR3 comprises 13 residues. The CDR3 DNA follows: TGTGCCAGCAGCCGCGAGGACGGGAGAGAGCAGTTCTTC. Translated: CASSREDGREQFF.

A few counts support this clonotype. The V gene is TRBV27, the J gene TRBJ2-1, with 15 bases aligning to TRBD2. Germline V gene sequence: CDR1 MNHEY, CDR2 SMNVEV (reference sequence). Trimming cost V 5 bases and J 5 bases; bases outside gene matches: 4. The CDR3 is 16 amino acids. The CDR3 reads CASSPGLAGGNNEQFF. CDR3 bases: TGTGCCAGCAGTCCGGGACTAGCGGGAGGAAACAATGAGCAGTTCTTC.

Only a few counts were recorded for this clonotype. The CDR3 nucleotides are TGCAGTGCTAGAGCCACAAACAGGGATAGCTCTGGAAACACCATATATTTT. Protein: CSARATNRDSSGNTIYF. The chain recombines TRBV20-1 with TRBJ1-3; possible D gene TRBD1, 6 bases. The V gene lost 1 base and the J gene lost 0 bases, with 16 bases spanning the gap. The CDR3 has 17 amino acids. Germline V gene lookup returns CDR1 DFQATT and CDR2 SNEGSKA (reference sequence).

This clonotype has at least ten counts. This CDR3 is CASSIDRADEQFF. The CDR3 DNA reads as TGTGCCAGCAGCATAGACAGGGCGGATGAGCAGTTCTTC. This rearrangement joins TRBV12-3 or TRBV12-4 to TRBJ2-1, with 7 nucleotides matching TRBD1. Trimming cost V 6 bases and J 8 bases; bases outside gene matches: 7. This CDR3 contains 13 residues.